This is a list of T cell receptor beta chains from one sample in a study of siplizumab effects on memory and regulatory T cells. Their antigens are not known. Produced via immunoSEQ multiplex PCR; TCRdb's table is partial and in-frame only. The sample records fewer than 25,000 clones, approximately 44% being singletons. The sequenced sample was CFSE-low (dividing) CD4+ T cells sorted from an allogeneic mixed lymphocyte reaction. The receptors come from a human donor in good health; the cells came from an allogeneic mixed lymphocyte reaction. Some clones in this sample may be carry-over from other donors' samples. The CDR3 runs from the conserved cysteine through the conserved F or W. D genes are given only for firm matches. Clone size, where shown, is once, few, many, or a class for clones that have expanded.

TRBJ1-6,TRBD1,TRBV19,.,CASRPGQGVNSPLHF,TGTGCCAGTAGGCCCGGACAGGGGGTTAATTCACCCCTCCACTTT
TRBJ1-1,.,TRBV6-5,many,CASSYSSRETTEAFF,TGTGCCAGCAGTTACTCGTCCAGGGAGACCACTGAAGCTTTCTTT
TRBJ2-1,TRBD1,TRBV29-1,.,CSVGQVTYNEQFF,TGCAGCGTAGGACAGGTGACCTACAATGAGCAGTTCTTC
TRBJ2-1,TRBD1,TRBV6-5,.,CASRKGQGNEQFF,TGTGCCAGCAGAAAAGGACAGGGGAATGAGCAGTTCTTC
TRBJ2-5,TRBD1,TRBV6-6,medium-sized,CASRKGAGGKTQYF,TGTGCCAGCAGAAAGGGGGCAGGGGGCAAGACCCAGTACTTC
TRBJ1-1,.,TRBV6-1,.,CASSVRMNTEAFF,TGTGCCAGCAGTGTCCGCATGAACACTGAAGCTTTCTTT
TRBJ2-1,.,TRBV7-9,.,CASSLKGPPRDEQFF,TGTGCCAGCAGCTTAAAGGGTCCACCGAGGGATGAGCAGTTCTTC
TRBJ2-7,TRBD1,TRBV19,medium-sized,CASSSQDRGAPYEQYF,TGTGCCAGTAGTTCCCAAGACAGGGGCGCGCCCTACGAGCAGTACTTC
TRBJ1-1,.,TRBV6-5,few,CASSYSTLGSAFF,TGTGCCAGCAGTTACTCAACTCTGGGGTCTGCTTTCTTT
TRBJ2-1,TRBD2,TRBV10-3,.,CAISESTSGNNEQFF,TGTGCCATCAGTGAGTCGACTAGCGGGAACAATGAGCAGTTCTTC
TRBJ2-7,.,TRBV21-1,few,CASNNYYLSSYEQYF,TGTGCCAGCAACAATTACTATCTAAGCTCCTACGAGCAGTACTTC
TRBJ2-3,.,TRBV18,few,CASSPPGLASPDTQYF,TGTGCCAGCTCACCACCCGGCCTAGCGAGCCCAGATACGCAGTATTTT
TRBJ1-2,TRBD1,TRBV7-2,.,CASSSSTGYGYTF,TGTGCCAGCAGCTCCTCGACAGGGTATGGCTACACCTTC
TRBJ1-1,.,TRBV7-2,once,CTSSLAGGVTEAFF,TGTACCAGCAGCTTAGCGGGGGGGGTAACGGAAGCTTTCTTT
TRBJ1-2,.,TRBV19,.,CASTKLGGTGYTF,TGTGCCAGTACCAAACTGGGGGGGACTGGCTACACCTTC
TRBJ1-1,.,TRBV21-1,.,CEGGEAFF,TGCGAGGGGGGGGAGGCTTTCTTT
TRBJ1-2,.,TRBV7-2,few,CASSLKGWSGYTF,TGTGCCAGCAGCTTGAAGGGATGGTCTGGCTACACCTTC
TRBJ2-7,TRBD2,TRBV15,.,CATSRDLAGGPWEQYF,TGTGCCACCAGCAGAGATTTGGCGGGAGGGCCTTGGGAGCAGTACTTC
TRBJ2-5,TRBD2,TRBV25-1,once,CASSPTSGFQETQYF,TGTGCCAGCAGTCCCACTAGCGGCTTCCAAGAGACCCAGTACTTC
TRBJ2-1,.,TRBV9,few,CASSPWLAYNEQFF,TGTGCCAGCAGCCCATGGCTAGCTTACAATGAGCAGTTCTTC
TRBJ2-7,TRBD1,TRBV4-2,.,CASSQTTGAQSYEQYF,TGTGCCAGCAGCCAAACGACAGGGGCCCAATCCTACGAGCAGTACTTC
TRBJ2-1,TRBD2,TRBV7-2,few,CASRLAGGTYNEQFF,TGTGCCAGCAGGTTAGCGGGGGGAACCTACAATGAGCAGTTCTTC
TRBJ1-4,.,TRBV6-1,.,CASSEAGAANEKLFF,TGTGCCAGCAGTGAGGCAGGGGCGGCTAATGAAAAACTGTTTTTT
TRBJ2-7,.,TRBV6-1,.,CASSGGVGEQYF,TGTGCCAGCAGTGGGGGGGTCGGCGAGCAGTACTTC
TRBJ2-5,TRBD2,TRBV7-9,.,CASSWRLAGGQETQYF,TGTGCCAGCAGCTGGAGGCTAGCGGGGGGCCAAGAGACCCAGTACTTC
TRBJ1-2,.,TRBV6-6,medium-sized,CASSSTRGANYGYTF,TGTGCCAGCAGTAGTACCAGGGGAGCGAACTATGGCTACACCTTC
TRBJ2-7,TRBD1,TRBV7-2,few,CASSPSTGPYEQYF,TGTGCCAGCAGCCCATCGACAGGGCCATACGAGCAGTACTTC
TRBJ1-3,.,TRBV4-1,.,CASSQEDSGNTIYF,TGCGCCAGCAGCCAAGAGGACTCTGGAAACACCATATATTTT
TRBJ2-7,.,TRBV18,few,CASSPGQSSYEQYF,TGTGCCAGCTCACCAGGACAGAGCTCCTACGAGCAGTACTTC
TRBJ1-5,.,TRBV6-4,.,CASSEQGSRQPQHF,TGTGCCAGCAGCGAACAGGGTTCGCGTCAGCCCCAGCATTTT
TRBJ2-7,TRBD1,TRBV6-6,few,CASIEAPGQGTYEQYF,TGTGCCAGCATCGAGGCCCCCGGACAGGGGACCTACGAGCAGTACTTC
TRBJ2-1,TRBD2,TRBV7-6,many,CASSLGLAGGEQFF,TGTGCCAGCAGCCTGGGACTAGCGGGAGGAGAGCAGTTCTTC
TRBJ2-2,.,TRBV4-2,once,CASSQDPRVGAVNTGELFF,TGTGCCAGCAGCCAAGATCCGCGGGTAGGGGCCGTAAACACCGGGGAGCTGTTTTTT
TRBJ2-5,TRBD1,TRBV27,few,CASRVGTGGWETQYF,TGTGCCAGCAGGGTAGGGACAGGGGGATGGGAGACCCAGTACTTC
TRBJ1-3,.,TRBV10-3,.,CAISEPTANSGNTIYF,TGTGCCATCAGTGAACCGACAGCGAACTCTGGAAACACCATATATTTT
TRBJ2-1,.,TRBV11-3,.,CASSSGAVSYNEQFF,TGTGCCAGCAGCTCAGGCGCGGTATCCTACAATGAGCAGTTCTTC
TRBJ1-5,.,TRBV29-1,medium-sized,CSVEWDSNQPQHF,TGCAGCGTTGAATGGGATAGCAATCAGCCCCAGCATTTT
TRBJ1-1,.,TRBV7-2,.,CASSFAGAGTEAFF,TGTGCCAGCAGCTTCGCAGGGGCTGGCACTGAAGCTTTCTTT
TRBJ2-1,TRBD2,TRBV7-3,.,CASSLIGTSGTNEQFF,TGTGCCAGCAGCTTAATAGGGACTAGCGGGACTAATGAGCAGTTCTTC
TRBJ1-2,TRBD1,TRBV18,.,CASSPLRQGKGDGYTF,TGTGCCAGCTCACCACTGAGACAGGGGAAAGGGGATGGCTACACCTTC
TRBJ2-2,.,TRBV7-6,.,CASSLALKKNTGELFF,TGTGCCAGCAGCTTAGCGCTGAAAAAGAACACCGGGGAGCTGTTTTTT
TRBJ2-5,TRBD2,TRBV10-3,.,CAISESRAGERVTQYF,TGTGCCATCAGTGAGTCCCGAGCGGGAGAGAGGGTGACCCAGTACTTC
TRBJ2-7,.,TRBV6-5,.,CASSPAAPIYEQYF,TGTGCCAGCAGTCCCGCGGCCCCGATCTACGAGCAGTACTTC
TRBJ1-1,.,TRBV6-1,.,CASSAIRDTEAFF,TGTGCCAGCAGTGCGATCCGGGACACTGAAGCTTTCTTT
TRBJ2-5,TRBD2,TRBV6-6,.,CASSYPVGLAPGTQYF,TGTGCCAGCAGTTACCCTGTGGGACTAGCGCCGGGGACCCAGTACTTC
TRBJ2-7,.,TRBV7-5,.,CASSFGLGEQYF,TGTGCCAGCAGCTTCGGACTGGGCGAGCAGTACTTC
TRBJ2-7,.,TRBV10-3,.,CAISESGTPYEQYF,TGTGCCATCAGTGAGTCGGGGACGCCCTACGAGCAGTACTTC
TRBJ2-5,.,TRBV4-1,.,CASSQIGVGETQYF,TGCGCCAGCAGCCAAATCGGGGTAGGGGAGACCCAGTACTTC
TRBJ2-2,.,TRBV7-7,.,CASSFSRATGELFF,TGTGCTAGCAGCTTTTCCAGGGCCACCGGGGAGCTGTTTTTT
TRBJ2-5,.,TRBV7-2,few,CASSPRAFLETQYF,TGTGCCAGCAGCCCGAGGGCTTTTTTGGAGACCCAGTACTTC